This TCR beta chain was identified during a study of OX40 agonist ivuxolimab in advanced cancers. Study-wide results and limits: The study did not work out the antigen specificity of the expanded peripheral T cells.

Assay used: immunoSEQ multiplex PCR; TCRdb lists only in-frame clones, some missing. The sample has tens of thousands of clones, 83% seen once; the top ten hold approximately 0.79%. The CDR3 consists of 15 residues. Trimming left V 4 bases short and J 6 bases short, with 15 bases between. Germline values: CDR1 SGHVS, CDR2 FNYEAQ. As to this clone: As yet, its antigen is unknown.

The clonotype was recovered from an adult with an advanced solid tumor such as melanoma, head and neck, liver or kidney cancer. Sequenced here: CD4+ or CD8+ T cells sorted from blood, sampled in a trial of the OX40 agonist ivuxolimab. This chain joins TRBV7-6 and TRBJ2-2; D might be TRBD1 or TRBD2, each matching 5 bases. The CDR3 loop is CASSSGARHPGELFF. Here the CDR3 DNA reads TGTGCCAGCAGCTCCGGGGCGAGGCACCCCGGGGAGCTGTTTTTT. The whole variable domain, remainder taken from reference TRBV7-6 and TRBJ2-2, is GAGVSQSPRYKVTKRGQDVALRCDPISGHVSLYWYRQALGQGPEFLTYFNYEAQQDKSGLPNDRFSAERPEGSISTLTIQRTEQRDSAMYRCASSSGARHPGELFFGEGSRLTVL.